These 18 T cell receptor beta chains share one sample of origin, sequenced in a study of technical replicates of blood from a few donors. Clones were read by immunoSEQ multiplex PCR, and TCRdb kept only the in-frame ones, dropping some. The sample has roughly 68,000 clones, 80% to 95% seen once. Sample: PBMCs. These receptors originate from a human donor in good health. Some clones in this sample may be carry-over from other donors' samples.

The chain joins TRBV7-9 to TRBJ2-5; 10 bases agree with TRBD2. V lost 1 base and J lost 8; bases outside the gene matches: 10. The CDR3 totals 16 residues. Germline V gene lookup returns CDR1 SEHNR and CDR2 FQNEAQ (reference sequence). The CDR3 region has the DNA TGTGCCAGCAGCTTAGGATCAAGCGGGGGGGCCGGAACCCAGTACTTC. As protein: CASSLGSSGGAGTQYF.

This chain links TRBV5-4 with TRBJ2-3; 10 bases map to TRBD2. The CDR3 extends over 15 amino acids. The J segment lost 4 bases and the V segment lost 4 bases, leaving 6 bases of the junction unmatched. The germline V gene has CDR1 SGHNT and CDR2 YYREEE (reference sequence). In nucleotides, the CDR3 is TGTGCCAGCAGCATTAGCGGGGGGCGCCCAGATACGCAGTATTTT. Amino acids: CASSISGGRPDTQYF.

The genes are TRBV18 and TRBJ2-5; D is possibly TRBD2 (5 bases). The CDR3 is 12 residues long. CDR1 and CDR2 (germline): KGHSH, LQKENI. Trimming stripped 1 base from V and 5 bases from J, with 5 bases between. Here the CDR3 reads CASSPREETQYF. The CDR3 bases are TGTGCCAGCTCACCACGGGAGGAGACCCAGTACTTC.

This clone has just one count. The chain is built from TRBV7-3 and TRBJ2-3; 8 nucleotides align to TRBD2. V was clipped by 4 bases and J by 1 base; unmatched bases: 1. The CDR3 has 14 amino acids. Germline CDR1 reads SGHTA; CDR2 reads FQGTGA. The CDR3: CASSSGGGTDTQYF. CDR3 sequence (DNA): TGTGCCAGCAGCTCGGGGGGGGGCACAGATACGCAGTATTTT.

The chain links TRBV5-6 to TRBJ1-3; TRBD1 is a possible D gene (6 bases). Germline V gene data show CDR1 as SGHDT and CDR2 as YYEEEE. CDR3 length equals 16 residues. V was trimmed by 0 bases and J by 4 bases, leaving 14 bases between them. The CDR3 loop reads CASSLGSQGLGNTIYF. For the CDR3, the DNA is TGTGCCAGCAGCTTGGGGTCCCAGGGGCTAGGAAACACCATATATTTT.

This chain links TRBV6-6 with TRBJ2-3; 14 bases agree with TRBD2. Germline values: CDR1 MNHNY, CDR2 SVGAGI (reference sequence). V lost 6 bases, J lost 6 bases, and 8 bases stayed unmatched. The CDR3 consists of 16 residues. The CDR3 reads CASRARLAGGLDTQYF. The CDR3, as DNA: TGTGCCAGCAGAGCAAGACTAGCGGGAGGGTTGGATACGCAGTATTTT.

DNA for the CDR3: TGTGCCAGCACGACCTCCAGGGGGCGTTCCTACAATGAGCAGTTCTTC. As protein: CASTTSRGRSYNEQFF. V usage is TRBV2 and J usage is TRBJ2-1; 8 nucleotides line up with TRBD1. The CDR3 is 16 residues long. The trim removed 7 bases at V and 1 base at J, leaving 9 bases unmatched. Germline CDR1 SNHLY, CDR2 FYNNEI.

In this sample, this clone turned up once. This chain joins TRBV29-1 and TRBJ1-5; D gene uncertain. The V gene's germline CDR1 is SQVTM and CDR2 ANQGSEA. Trimming shortened V by 4 bases and J by 9 bases, and 19 bases separated the two germline ends. CDR3 length: 14 amino acids. DNA for the CDR3: TGCAGCGTTGCCGCTGAGGGCTGGGTTTCGCCCCAGCATTTT. Translated: CSVAAEGWVSPQHF.

The chain employs TRBV6-9 and TRBJ2-7, with 9 positions matching TRBD2. The CDR3 has 14 residues. V trimming: 4 bases; J trimming: 6 bases; junction bases outside the gene matches: 7. The V gene's germline CDR1 is MNHGY and CDR2 SVAAGI. CDR3 sequence (DNA): TGTGCCAGCAGTTGGGGGCTAGCGGGGATCGAGCAGTACTTC. Protein: CASSWGLAGIEQYF.

The chain uses TRBV9 and TRBJ2-2; D perhaps matches TRBD1 (6 bases). The V gene's germline CDR1 is SGDLS and CDR2 YYNGEE. V gave up 0 bases and J gave up 7 bases, with 13 bases separating them. This CDR3 contains 15 residues. The CDR3 protein is CASSVGQGSVGELFF. CDR3 DNA sequence: TGTGCCAGCAGCGTAGGCCAGGGGTCAGTCGGGGAGCTGTTTTTT.

The chain joins TRBV6-5 to TRBJ1-6; maybe TRBD1 (5 bases). Trimming pared 6 bases from V and 10 bases from J, leaving 16 bases between. This CDR3 spans 14 amino acids. Germline CDR1 and CDR2: MNHEY and SVGAGI. DNA of the CDR3: TGTGCCAGCAGCTCAGGGTGGACGGAATCACCCCTCCACTTT. Translated: CASSSGWTESPLHF.

The chain links TRBV5-5 to TRBJ1-1; 7 bases match TRBD1. In germline, CDR1 is SGHKS, CDR2 YYEKEE (reference sequence). Unmatched junction bases numbered 7, after V lost 5 bases and J lost 3 bases. This CDR3 is built from 14 residues. The CDR3 DNA follows: TGTGCCAGCAGGTCAGGGGGTTGGGACACTGAAGCTTTCTTT. This gives the protein CASRSGGWDTEAFF. The full variable domain, rest sourced from reference TRBV5-5 and TRBJ1-1, is DAGVTQSPTHLIKTRGQQVTLRCSPISGHKSVSWYQQVLGQGPQFIFQYYEKEERGRGNFPDRFSARQFPNYSSELNVNALLLGDSALYLCASRSGGWDTEAFFGQGTRLTVV.

The V call is TRBV2, the J call TRBJ1-2; the match to TRBD1 covers 8 bases. The CDR3 runs to 14 residues. Germline loops: CDR1 SNHLY, CDR2 FYNNEI. J was trimmed by 2 bases and V by 9 bases; bases with no gene match: 8. The CDR3 DNA follows: TGTGCCAGTGGAGGACAGGGAGGAAACTATGGCTACACCTTC. This sequence encodes CASGGQGGNYGYTF. Looking up the rest from reference TRBV2 and TRBJ1-2 gives the full variable domain: EPEVTQTPSHQVTQMGQEVILRCVPISNHLYFYWYRQILGQKVEFLVSFYNNEISEKSEIFDDQFSVERPDGSNFTLKIRSTKLEDSAMYFCASGGQGGNYGYTFGSGTRLTVV.

CDR3 in DNA: TGTGCCAGCAGTACCCAACTAGCGGGGGGTCTTCGGGAGACCCAGTACTTC. Its translation: CASSTQLAGGLRETQYF. The chain employs TRBV2 and TRBJ2-5; the match to TRBD2 covers 12 bases. The trim removed 5 bases at V and 5 bases at J, leaving 12 bases unmatched. Per the germline V gene, CDR1 is SNHLY and CDR2 is FYNNEI. The CDR3 is 17 residues long.

The chain uses TRBV14 and TRBJ2-7, with 8 bases aligning to TRBD1. Germline V gene data show CDR1 as SGHDN and CDR2 as FVKESK. V shed 3 bases and J 7 bases; nucleotides not matched to a gene: 8. The CDR3 consists of 14 residues. The CDR3 nucleotides are TGTGCCAGCAGCCATCAGAGACAGGGGCGGGAGCAGTACTTC. Translating it yields CASSHQRQGREQYF.

The chain couples TRBV9 to TRBJ2-7; tentative D call: TRBD2 (5 bases). The CDR3 extends over 14 amino acids. CDR1 SGDLS and CDR2 YYNGEE come from the germline V gene. Trimming left V 0 bases short and J 1 base short, with 8 bases between. The CDR3 region has the DNA TGTGCCAGCAGCGTAGGGGCGGGTTCCTACGAGCAGTACTTC. As protein: CASSVGAGSYEQYF. Full variable domain (missing parts from reference TRBV9 and TRBJ2-7): DSGVTQTPKHLITATGQRVTLRCSPRSGDLSVYWYQQSLDQGLQFLIQYYNGEERAKGNILERFSAQQFPDLHSELNLSSLELGDSALYFCASSVGAGSYEQYFGPGTRLTVT.

V is TRBV7-9 and J is TRBJ2-3, with D tentatively TRBD2 (6 bases). V was cut by 1 base and J by 6 bases, with 17 bases left in between. This CDR3 has 16 amino acids. Germline CDR1 reads SEHNR; CDR2 reads FQNEAQ (reference sequence). The CDR3 coding sequence is TGTGCCAGCAGCTTAGGGCATGGCGGGGCCATGGATACGCAGTATTTT. Translating it yields CASSLGHGGAMDTQYF.

The J gene is TRBJ1-2, the V gene TRBV18; unclear D gene. The CDR3 contains 16 residues. Germline V CDR1 and CDR2: KGHSH, LQKENI. The ends were cut back, 0 bases at V and 8 bases at J, with 19 bases in the middle. The DNA for the CDR3 is TGTGCCAGCTCACCACCGGACCGAGCAGCGGCGGGCGGCTACACCTTC. Translation gives CASSPPDRAAAGGYTF.